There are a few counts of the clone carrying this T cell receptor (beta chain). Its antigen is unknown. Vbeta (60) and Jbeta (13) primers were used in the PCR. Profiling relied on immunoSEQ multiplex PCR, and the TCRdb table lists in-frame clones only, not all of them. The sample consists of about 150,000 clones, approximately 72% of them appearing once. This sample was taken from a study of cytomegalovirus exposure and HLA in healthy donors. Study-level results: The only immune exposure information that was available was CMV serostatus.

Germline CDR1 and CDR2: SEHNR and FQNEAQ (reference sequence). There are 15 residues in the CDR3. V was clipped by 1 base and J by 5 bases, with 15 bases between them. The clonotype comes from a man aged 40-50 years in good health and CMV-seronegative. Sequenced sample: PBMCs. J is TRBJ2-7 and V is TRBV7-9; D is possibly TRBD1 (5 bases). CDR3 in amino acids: CASSLVSGWRNEQYF. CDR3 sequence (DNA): TGTGCCAGCAGCTTAGTGTCAGGGTGGAGAAACGAGCAGTACTTC. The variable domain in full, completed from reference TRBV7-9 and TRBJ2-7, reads DTGVSQNPRHKITKRGQNVTFRCDPISEHNRLYWYRQTLGQGPEFLTYFQNEAQLEKSRLLSDRFSAERPKGSFSTLEIQRTEQGDSAMYLCASSLVSGWRNEQYFGPGTRLTVT.